The 21 T cell receptor beta chains below come from one sample, sequenced in a study of CD8 T cells in Susac syndrome. The RNA, roughly 0.45 to 1 ug, was put through reverse transcription using random hexamers. MiXCR, run by TCRdb on the immunoSEQ multiplex PCR reads, gives a single entry per CDR3 protein. The repertoire holds 85,000 to 95,000 distinct CDR3 sequences, with 90% to 95% as singletons. The sample consisted of CD4+ T cells from PBMCs. The receptors were gathered from a human donor with Susac syndrome.

This clonotype was seen a single time. The CDR3 spells CASSLEGIAYEQYF. In DNA, the CDR3 is TGTGCCAGCAGCTTAGAGGGGATAGCCTACGAGCAGTACTTC. J is TRBJ2-7 and V is TRBV7-8, with a possible D match to TRBD1 (5 bases). This CDR3 spans 14 amino acids. V lost 1 base to trimming and J lost 2 bases, with 9 bases between them. Looked up from germline, CDR1 is SGHVS and CDR2 is FQNEAQ.

This chain links TRBV29-1 with TRBJ2-5; 7 nucleotides agree with TRBD1. CDR3 length: 14 amino acids. Looked up from germline, CDR1 is SQVTM and CDR2 is ANQGSEA. V lost 0 bases, J lost 9 bases, and 10 bases stayed unmatched. This CDR3 reads CSVEDPGTARAQYF. The DNA for the CDR3 is TGCAGCGTTGAAGACCCTGGGACAGCTAGGGCCCAGTACTTC.

The chain has TRBV5-1 and TRBJ1-1; no reliable D call. The V and J ends lost 2 bases and 11 bases respectively, with 19 bases between them. There are 14 residues in the CDR3. Germline V CDR1 and CDR2: SGHRS, YFSETQ. The CDR3 reads CASSLGGSDLGAFF. The CDR3 DNA is TGCGCCAGCAGCTTAGGAGGGTCGGACTTAGGGGCTTTCTTT.

This chain joins TRBV30 and TRBJ2-1; 7 bases are a match to TRBD1. J lost 10 bases, V lost 7 bases, and 16 bases had no gene match. Germline assignment: CDR1 GTSNPN and CDR2 SVGIG (reference sequence). This CDR3 contains 14 residues. CDR3: CASQDRASLGEQFF. In nucleotides, the CDR3 is TGTGCCTCCCAAGACAGGGCTTCCCTCGGGGAGCAGTTCTTC.

This chain links TRBV2 with TRBJ2-1, with 10 bases that match TRBD2. Per the germline V gene, CDR1 is SNHLY and CDR2 is FYNNEI. After removal of 7 bases from V and 9 bases from J, the junction contained 12 bases not matched to a gene. The CDR3 is made up of 15 amino acids. CDR3 in amino acids: CASNLKAGGPSEQFF. CDR3 DNA sequence: TGTGCCAGCAATCTAAAAGCGGGGGGGCCGAGTGAGCAGTTCTTC.

The chain combines TRBV9 with TRBJ2-1; no definite D call. The V gene's germline CDR1 is SGDLS and CDR2 YYNGEE. This CDR3 has 15 amino acids. Trimming took off 4 bases at V and 4 bases at J, with 15 bases between the two ends. The CDR3 sequence: CASSFSPTGYNEQFF. The CDR3, as DNA: TGTGCCAGCAGCTTCTCCCCGACTGGGTACAATGAGCAGTTCTTC.

The chain couples TRBV14 to TRBJ2-2, with 7 bases fitting TRBD2. Germline CDR1 and CDR2: SGHDN and FVKESK. This CDR3 spans 14 amino acids. V lost 3 bases and J lost 4; bases outside the gene matches: 2. The CDR3 DNA follows: TGTGCCAGCAGCCAGGGGAGGGCCACCGGGGAGCTGTTTTTT. Protein product: CASSQGRATGELFF.

V usage is TRBV28 and J usage is TRBJ2-7; 10 positions agree with TRBD1. The CDR3 is 14 amino acids. J lost 9 bases, V lost 6 bases, and 11 bases had no gene match. CDR1 and CDR2 from the germline V gene are MDHEN and SYDVKM. CDR3 coding DNA: TGTGCCAGCAGATCCGGGACAGGGGCGCGGGGGCAGTACTTC. Its translation is CASRSGTGARGQYF.

The J gene is TRBJ1-2, the V gene TRBV15, with 7 positions matching TRBD1. The CDR3 loop spans 15 amino acids. Germline V gene data show CDR1 as LNHNV and CDR2 as YYDKDF (reference sequence). With V trimmed by 0 bases and J by 7 bases, 8 bases remained unmatched. This chain's CDR3 is CATSRDDHRGSGYTF. DNA of the CDR3: TGTGCCACCAGCAGAGATGACCACAGGGGATCTGGCTACACCTTC.

V and J are TRBV29-1 and TRBJ1-5; 7 bases map to TRBD1. This CDR3 is built from 13 residues. V lost 6 bases, J lost 4 bases, and 6 bases stayed unmatched. Germline V gene sequence: CDR1 SQVTM, CDR2 ANQGSEA. CDR3 sequence: CSVKTGRNQPQHF. The CDR3 region has the DNA TGCAGCGTGAAGACAGGGAGGAATCAGCCCCAGCATTTT.

The chain has TRBV24-1 and TRBJ2-7; D remains unclear. V lost 3 bases, J lost 3 bases, and 5 bases lay in between. The CDR3 has 12 amino acids. Per the germline V gene, CDR1 is KGHDR and CDR2 is SFDVKD. This CDR3 reads CATSDMGYEQYF. The CDR3 region has the DNA TGTGCCACCAGTGATATGGGCTACGAGCAGTACTTC.

The gene calls are TRBV29-1 and TRBJ2-7; 11 nucleotides agree with TRBD1. Germline V lookup: CDR1 SQVTM, CDR2 ANQGSEA. Trimming removed 5 bases from V and 4 bases from J; junction bases left unmatched: 4. This CDR3 is built from 13 residues. For the CDR3, the DNA is TGCAGCGTTCAGGGGACAGGGGGATACGAGCAGTACTTC. It codes for CSVQGTGGYEQYF.

As DNA, the CDR3 is TGTGCCAGCAGCACCGGGCCCCCGTACGAGCAGTACTTC. This gives the protein CASSTGPPYEQYF. V and J are TRBV12-3 or TRBV12-4 and TRBJ2-7; D is ambiguous. V lost 6 bases to trimming and J lost 4 bases, with 13 bases between them. This CDR3 contains 13 residues.

The chain uses TRBV12-3 or TRBV12-4 and TRBJ2-1; D possibly corresponds to TRBD2 (6 bases). CDR3 length: 13 amino acids. V was cut by 3 bases and J by 10 bases, with 13 bases left in between. CDR3 sequence (DNA): TGTGCCAGCAGTTTGATGGCGGAGGGGGAGCAGTTCTTC. It yields the protein CASSLMAEGEQFF.

The V call is TRBV2, the J call TRBJ2-5; 10 bases line up with TRBD2. The V and J ends lost 3 bases and 2 bases, in that order; junction bases with no gene match: 3. Germline CDR1 is SNHLY and CDR2 is FYNNEI. This CDR3 has 15 amino acids. CDR3 DNA sequence: TGTGCCAGCAGTGACTTAGCGGGGGGACAAGAGACCCAGTACTTC. Its translation: CASSDLAGGQETQYF.

The V and J genes are TRBV28 and TRBJ2-5, with D tentatively TRBD2 (6 bases). The V end lost 5 bases, the J end lost 9 bases, and 13 bases lay between the germline ends. Germline values: CDR1 MDHEN, CDR2 SYDVKM. The CDR3 sequence is 12 residues long. CDR3 DNA sequence: TGTGCCAGCAGTCCTCTAGCGTGGGCCCAGTACTTC. Protein sequence: CASSPLAWAQYF.

The chain uses TRBV12-3 or TRBV12-4 and TRBJ1-6; D remains ambiguous. This CDR3 region has 13 residues. Trimming pared 2 bases from V and 6 bases from J, leaving 5 bases between. CDR3 coding DNA: TGTGCCAGCAGTTTACTGCGTAATTCACCCCTCCACTTT. Its translation is CASSLLRNSPLHF.

This clonotype has only a few counts. The CDR3 DNA reads TGTGCCAGCAGCCGGGGGACTGAAGCTTTCTTT. Translation: CASSRGTEAFF. The V gene is TRBV2, the J gene TRBJ1-1; TRBD1 is a possible D gene (5 bases). V was trimmed by 6 bases and J by 5 bases, leaving 7 bases between them. The CDR3 has 11 amino acids. CDR1 SNHLY and CDR2 FYNNEI come from the germline V gene.

This chain uses TRBV12-3 or TRBV12-4 with TRBJ1-5; D uncertain. Trimming stripped 2 bases from V and 2 bases from J, with 4 bases between. The CDR3 is 13 residues long. The CDR3, as DNA: TGTGCCAGCAGTTTAAGCGGCAATCAGCCCCAGCATTTT. Amino acids: CASSLSGNQPQHF.

The chain recombines TRBV9 with TRBJ2-3; 7 bases line up with TRBD2. The V gene's germline CDR1 is SGDLS and CDR2 YYNGEE. The CDR3 runs to 16 residues. Losses at the gene ends were 4 bases for V and 0 bases for J; bases not matched to a gene: 8. DNA for the CDR3: TGTGCCAGCAGCCCTTGGGGGGGGTTGAGCACAGATACGCAGTATTTT. Amino acid sequence: CASSPWGGLSTDTQYF.

This clonotype was seen once. The rearrangement links TRBV7-9 to TRBJ1-5, with D tentatively TRBD1 (6 bases). Per the germline V gene, CDR1 is SEHNR and CDR2 is FQNEAQ (reference sequence). The CDR3 has 13 amino acids. V lost 5 bases and J lost 6, with 11 bases in between. CDR3: CASSPQGGQPQHF. The CDR3 region has the DNA TGTGCCAGCAGCCCCCAAGGGGGTCAGCCCCAGCATTTT. The variable domain in full, with the rest retrieved from reference TRBV7-9 and TRBJ1-5, is DTGVSQNPRHKITKRGQNVTFRCDPISEHNRLYWYRQTLGQGPEFLTYFQNEAQLEKSRLLSDRFSAERPKGSFSTLEIQRTEQGDSAMYLCASSPQGGQPQHFGDGTRLSIL.